These T cell receptor beta chains were read from a single sample in a study of cytomegalovirus exposure and HLA in healthy donors. Assay used: immunoSEQ multiplex PCR; TCRdb lists only in-frame clones, some missing. The data hold under 200,000 clones, with approximately 80% observed a single time. Sequencing input: PBMCs. The origin of the receptors is a male donor in good health and CMV-seropositive. CDR3s leave out the opening cysteine and the closing phenylalanine or tryptophan. The order of the fields is J gene, V gene, CDR3 protein.

TRBJ1-3 TRBV5-6 ASSLAGGNTIY
TRBJ2-3 TRBV5-1 ASSLLTDSPAGPQY
TRBJ1-1 TRBV4-1 ASSHRGVGEAF
TRBJ1-2 TRBV4-3 ASSQEAVYYGYT
TRBJ1-2 TRBV5-3 ARRSPGTSYGYT
TRBJ2-2 TRBV4-3 ASSQGVAGGDTGELF
TRBJ1-4 TRBV30 AWGQQVEKLF
TRBJ1-4 TRBV4-1 ASSTRPLRNEKLF
TRBJ1-4 TRBV4-1 ASSHTQGNEKLF
TRBJ1-2 TRBV9 ASKGTGVGYT
TRBJ1-1 TRBV6-1 ASSYSNSNTEAF
TRBJ2-4 TRBV4-2 ASSQEGQGENIQY
TRBJ2-5 TRBV6-6 ASRASGGEETQY
TRBJ2-5 TRBV25-1 ASSELEGGGFQETQY
TRBJ1-4 TRBV5-1 ASRDSVNEKLF
TRBJ2-2 TRBV4-3 ASSPALAGGPVTGELF
TRBJ2-7 TRBV2 ASSADRASSYEQY
TRBJ1-1 TRBV5-8 ASSFLRGPGGTEAF
TRBJ1-2 TRBV30 AWTVLRGRVYGYT
TRBJ1-5 TRBV7-9 ASSLGETGANQPQH
TRBJ1-1 TRBV6-5 ASSYETGLAAF
TRBJ2-1 TRBV5-1 ASYGTGRYNEQF
TRBJ2-3 TRBV7-3 ASSRRDTDTQY
TRBJ1-3 TRBV7-3 ASSRGTGDTIY
TRBJ2-3 TRBV15 ATLAGASTDTQY
TRBJ2-7 TRBV27 ASSPLTSSDEQY
TRBJ1-2 TRBV18 ASSPSGGDGYT
TRBJ2-2 TRBV11-2 ASSYGTLNTGELF
TRBJ2-3 TRBV4-3 ASSPLTSGDVDTQY
TRBJ2-7 TRBV2 ASSEAGTGINEQY
TRBJ1-1 TRBV14 ASRGGDTEAF
TRBJ2-7 TRBV10-3 AISEPKDSKSSYEQY
TRBJ2-5 TRBV30 AWSGTSVRQY
TRBJ1-1 TRBV30 AWSPDSGGTEAF
TRBJ1-3 TRBV6-5 ASSSIAGGAGNTIY
TRBJ2-5 TRBV5-1 ASSLTPASGAGETQY
TRBJ2-7 TRBV4-2 ASSQERGQGSYEQY
TRBJ2-3 TRBV19 ASSTRQGSVTDTQY
TRBJ2-3 TRBV15 ATSRDRRGGTDTQY
TRBJ2-5 TRBV7-6 ASSLANRDKTQY
TRBJ1-1 TRBV30 AWKIDRGPTEAF
TRBJ2-5 TRBV7-9 ASSLEGTGRETQY
TRBJ2-7 TRBV27 ASSLKGQENYEQY
TRBJ1-4 TRBV18 ASSLRGAEGKLF
TRBJ2-3 TRBV19 ASRTGTGGSDTQY
TRBJ1-1 TRBV7-9 SSSLGRTEAF
TRBJ1-5 TRBV19 ASDRISNQPQH